Below, 7 T cell receptor beta chains from the same sample are listed, as sequenced in a study of T cell therapy after organ transplantation. These receptors are not linked to any known antigen. Some clones are missing from TCRdb's copy, which holds only in-frame ones; the method was immunoSEQ multiplex PCR. The sample includes 45,000 to 50,000 clones, about 94% of them seen just once. The input for sequencing was CD8+ T cells from blood, taken before autologous CMV-specific T cell therapy. The receptors originated from a human patient who had received a solid organ transplant and had CMV disease.

This clone was picked up a small number of times. The chain carries TRBV30 and TRBJ1-5; TRBD1 agrees at 7 bases. V was clipped by 3 bases and J by 6 bases; unmatched bases: 11. The germline CDR1 and CDR2 sequences are GTSNPN and SVGIG (reference sequence). The CDR3 extends over 15 amino acids. Written as DNA, the CDR3 is TGTGCCTGGAGCACCCTTACAGGGGCTGGTCAGCCCCAGCATTTT. It is translated as CAWSTLTGAGQPQHF. Based on the CDR3 plus reference TRBV30 and TRBJ1-5, the full variable domain is SQTIHQWPATLVQPVGSPLSLECTVEGTSNPNLYWYRQAAGRGLQLLFYSVGIGQISSEVPQNLSASRPQDRQFILSSKKLLLSDSGFYLCAWSTLTGAGQPQHFGDGTRLSIL.

The gene calls are TRBV27 and TRBJ2-7, with 8 bases lining up with TRBD1. With 0 bases clipped from V and 2 bases from J, the junction kept 6 bases outside the gene matches. CDR1 is MNHEY, CDR2 SMNVEV, per germline (reference sequence). The CDR3 has 16 amino acids. In DNA, the CDR3 is TGTGCCAGCAGTTTATCCCTCGGGGACAGGACCTACGAGCAGTACTTC. Protein: CASSLSLGDRTYEQYF.

CDR3 coding DNA: TGTGCCAGCAGCTTGGATGGTCTCCACAATGAGCAGTTCTTC. Translating gives CASSLDGLHNEQFF. The genes are TRBV5-6 and TRBJ2-1; D unresolved. Looked up from germline, CDR1 is SGHDT and CDR2 is YYEEEE. Trimming shortened V by 0 bases and J by 5 bases, and 9 bases separated the two germline ends. CDR3 size: 14 residues.

The chain carries TRBV7-8 and TRBJ2-3; 13 bases are shared with TRBD2. The germline V gene encodes CDR1 SGHVS and CDR2 FQNEAQ. This CDR3 region has 15 residues. The ends lost 5 bases at V and 3 bases at J; junction bases unmatched: 2. In DNA, the CDR3 is TGTGCCAGCAGCCGGGGACTAGCGGGAACAGATACGCAGTATTTT. Translation: CASSRGLAGTDTQYF.

The count of this clone is one. V usage is TRBV11-2 and J usage is TRBJ1-5; D is ambiguous. The V gene lost 1 base and the J gene lost 2 bases, with 6 bases spanning the gap. This CDR3 comprises 14 residues. Germline CDR1 reads SGHAT; CDR2 reads FQNNGV. CDR3 protein: CASSLGPGNQPQHF. The CDR3 nucleotides read TGTGCCAGCAGCTTAGGTCCAGGCAATCAGCCCCAGCATTTT.

The chain recombines TRBV6-5 with TRBJ2-5, with 8 bases lining up with TRBD1. The tail of the sequence fits TRBJ2-7 better, so the J call may be wrong. Germline CDR1 is MNHEY and CDR2 is SVGAGI. There are 14 residues in the CDR3. CDR3 in amino acids: CASSYSDRGYEQYF. CDR3 DNA sequence: TGTGCCAGCAGTTACTCTGACAGGGGTTACGAGCAGTACTTC.

This clone was recorded once. CDR3 coding DNA: TGCGCCAGCAGCCTCGGACAGGGGGCGCCCTACGAGCAGTACTTC. Residues: CASSLGQGAPYEQYF. This chain connects TRBV5-1 to TRBJ2-7; 11 bases are a match to TRBD1. This CDR3 is built from 15 residues. V shed 4 bases, J shed 2 bases, and the junction held 5 bases outside the gene matches. The germline V gene has CDR1 SGHRS and CDR2 YFSETQ.